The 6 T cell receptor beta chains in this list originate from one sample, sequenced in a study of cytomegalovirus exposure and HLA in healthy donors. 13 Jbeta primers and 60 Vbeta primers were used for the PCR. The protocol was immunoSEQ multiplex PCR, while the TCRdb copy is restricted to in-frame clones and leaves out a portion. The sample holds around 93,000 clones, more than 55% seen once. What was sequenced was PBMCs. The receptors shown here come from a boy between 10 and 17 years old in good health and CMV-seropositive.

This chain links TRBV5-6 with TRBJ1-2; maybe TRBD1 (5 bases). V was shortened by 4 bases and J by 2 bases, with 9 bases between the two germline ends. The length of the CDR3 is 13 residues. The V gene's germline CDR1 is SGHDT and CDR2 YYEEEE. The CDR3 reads CASSATVNYGYTF. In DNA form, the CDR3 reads TGTGCCAGCAGCGCGACAGTCAACTATGGCTACACCTTC.

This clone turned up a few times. The CDR3 bases are TGTGCCAGTAGTACGGGGACAGGGCCCCCCTACGAGCAGTACTTC. Translation gives CASSTGTGPPYEQYF. This chain links TRBV19 with TRBJ2-7; 9 bases map to TRBD1. The CDR3 spans 15 residues. The V gene's germline CDR1 is LNHDA and CDR2 SQIVND (reference sequence). Trimming removed 4 bases from V and 2 bases from J; junction bases left unmatched: 6.

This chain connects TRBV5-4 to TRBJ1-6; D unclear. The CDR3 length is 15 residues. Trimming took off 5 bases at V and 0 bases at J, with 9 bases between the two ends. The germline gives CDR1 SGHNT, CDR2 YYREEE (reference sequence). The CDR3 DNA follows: TGTGCCAGCAGACGCGACAACTCCTATAATTCACCCCTCCACTTT. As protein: CASRRDNSYNSPLHF.

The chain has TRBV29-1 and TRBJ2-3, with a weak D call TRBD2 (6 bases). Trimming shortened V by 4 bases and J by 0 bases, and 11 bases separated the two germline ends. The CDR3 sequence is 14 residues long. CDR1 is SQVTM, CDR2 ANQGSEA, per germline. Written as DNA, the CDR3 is TGCAGCGTTGCCACGGGAGTGAGCACAGATACGCAGTATTTT. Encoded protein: CSVATGVSTDTQYF.

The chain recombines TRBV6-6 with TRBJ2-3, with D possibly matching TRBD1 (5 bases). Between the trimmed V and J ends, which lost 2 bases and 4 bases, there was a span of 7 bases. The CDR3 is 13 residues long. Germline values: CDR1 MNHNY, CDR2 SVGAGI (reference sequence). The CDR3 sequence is CASSYRQSDTQYF. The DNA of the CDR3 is TGTGCCAGCAGTTACCGACAGTCAGATACGCAGTATTTT.

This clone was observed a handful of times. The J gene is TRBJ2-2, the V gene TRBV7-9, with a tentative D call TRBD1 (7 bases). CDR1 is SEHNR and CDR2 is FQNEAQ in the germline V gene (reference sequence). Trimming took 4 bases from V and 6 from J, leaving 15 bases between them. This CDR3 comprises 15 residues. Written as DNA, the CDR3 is TGTGCCAGCAGCTGGGGAGACAGGGAGGCCGGGGAGCTGTTTTTT. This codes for CASSWGDREAGELFF.